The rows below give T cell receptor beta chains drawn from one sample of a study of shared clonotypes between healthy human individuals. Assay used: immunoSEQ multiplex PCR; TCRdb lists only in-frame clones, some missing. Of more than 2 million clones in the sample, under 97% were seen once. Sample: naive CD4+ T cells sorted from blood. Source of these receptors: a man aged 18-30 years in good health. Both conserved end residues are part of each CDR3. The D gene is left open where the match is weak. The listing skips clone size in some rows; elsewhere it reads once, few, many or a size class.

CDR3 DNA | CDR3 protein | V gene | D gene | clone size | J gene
TGCGCCAGCTCGGGACAGGCGAACACCATATATTTT | CASSGQANTIYF | TRBV10-2 | TRBD1 | - | TRBJ1-3
TGTGCTAGTGTTGGGGGTAGGACTGAAGCTTTCTTT | CASVGGRTEAFF | TRBV12-5 | - | - | TRBJ1-1
TGTGCCAGCAGCCCAGGGGCCTACGAGCAGTACTTC | CASSPGAYEQYF | TRBV11-2 | - | - | TRBJ2-7
TGTGCCAGTAGTATTCAAGGCCAGCCCCAGCATTTT | CASSIQGQPQHF | TRBV19 | - | - | TRBJ1-5
TGCGCCAGCAGCGGTGGGACAGGGGGCTCCTACGAGCAGTACTTC | CASSGGTGGSYEQYF | TRBV4-3 | TRBD1 | - | TRBJ2-7
TGTGCCAGCAGCCTCCCAAAAAGCTCCTATAATTCACCCCTCCACTTT | CASSLPKSSYNSPLHF | TRBV11-2 | - | - | TRBJ1-6
TGTGCCTGGTCTAGGGTCGACAATTCACCCCTCCACTTT | CAWSRVDNSPLHF | TRBV30 | - | - | TRBJ1-6
TGTGCCAGCAGTTACTCAAACACCGGGGAGCTGTTTTTT | CASSYSNTGELFF | TRBV6-5 | - | - | TRBJ2-2
TGTGCCAGCTCACCTAACGTTCAATACACAGGGGGGAGGAACACTGAAGCTTTCTTT | CASSPNVQYTGGRNTEAFF | TRBV18 | TRBD1 | - | TRBJ1-1
TGTGCCAGTAGTATCAGTGGGGGCCTAGGCAATCAGCCCCAGCATTTT | CASSISGGLGNQPQHF | TRBV19 | - | - | TRBJ1-5
TGTGCCAGTAGGGAGGGGCCTCCTCAGCCCCAGCATTTT | CASREGPPQPQHF | TRBV19 | - | - | TRBJ1-5
TGTGCCAGCAGCTTGGGCAATGAGCAGTTCTTC | CASSLGNEQFF | TRBV11-2 | - | - | TRBJ2-1
TGTGCCAGCAGCAGGCAGGGGGCGCGGAATGAGCAGTTCTTC | CASSRQGARNEQFF | TRBV11-1 | TRBD1 | - | TRBJ2-1
TGTGCCAGCAGCCTAGACCGGGGGCTTACTGAAGCTTTCTTT | CASSLDRGLTEAFF | TRBV5-6 | - | - | TRBJ1-1
TGTGCCAGCAGCTCACAACAGGGGAATCCCTACGAGCAGTACTTC | CASSSQQGNPYEQYF | TRBV7-2 | TRBD1 | - | TRBJ2-7
TGTGCCAGCTCACCACAGCCAGGGAGGGACTATGGCTACACCTTC | CASSPQPGRDYGYTF | TRBV18 | - | - | TRBJ1-2
TGTGCCAGCAGCACAGGGGACAGGGACCCCGATACGCAGTATTTT | CASSTGDRDPDTQYF | TRBV7-9 | TRBD1 | - | TRBJ2-3
TGCGCCAGCAGCCTCGCCAGGGTAGGAACGAACACCGGGGAGCTGTTTTTT | CASSLARVGTNTGELFF | TRBV4-1 | - | - | TRBJ2-2
TGTGCCAGCAGTGGCACAGCCGAACACACTGAAGCTTTCTTT | CASSGTAEHTEAFF | TRBV6-6 | - | - | TRBJ1-1
TGTGCCAGCAGCTTACTTAGCGGGACAGGGGAAGAGACCCAGTACTTC | CASSLLSGTGEETQYF | TRBV11-2 | TRBD1 | - | TRBJ2-5
TGTGCCAGCAGTGAGTCAGGGGGTTACGAGCAGCCCCAGCATTTT | CASSESGGYEQPQHF | TRBV25-1 | TRBD1 | - | TRBJ1-5
TGTGCCAGCGCGGAATACACAGATACGCAGTATTTT | CASAEYTDTQYF | TRBV2 | - | - | TRBJ2-3
TGTGCCTGGAGGTACGGAATCACAGATACGCAGTATTTT | CAWRYGITDTQYF | TRBV30 | - | - | TRBJ2-3
TGTGCCAGCCACCCCGGGACAGGGGCCTACGAGCAGTACTTC | CASHPGTGAYEQYF | TRBV18 | TRBD1 | once | TRBJ2-7
TGCGCCAGCCGTTCAGGGACGGCTAATGAAAAACTGTTTTTT | CASRSGTANEKLFF | TRBV5-1 | - | - | TRBJ1-4
TGTGCCAGCTCAGAAGGAACCGGGACAGGACTATCTGAGCAGTACTTC | CASSEGTGTGLSEQYF | TRBV18 | TRBD1 | - | TRBJ2-7
TGTGCCAGCAAAGACAGGGGGCGCAGCACAGATACGCAGTATTTT | CASKDRGRSTDTQYF | TRBV6-5 | TRBD1 | - | TRBJ2-3
TGTGCCAGCAGACCTCCGGGACAGGGGGCTCAGCCCCAGCATTTT | CASRPPGQGAQPQHF | TRBV28 | TRBD1 | once | TRBJ1-5
TGTGCCAGCCGTTCCCAGAATGAAGTAATAGATACGCAGTATTTT | CASRSQNEVIDTQYF | TRBV19 | - | - | TRBJ2-3
TGCGCCAGCAGCAACAGCATCGGCACAGATACGCAGTATTTT | CASSNSIGTDTQYF | TRBV5-1 | - | - | TRBJ2-3
TGTGCCAGCAGCGTCCGGGACGGCGGGCCTGGCTACACCTTC | CASSVRDGGPGYTF | TRBV14 | - | - | TRBJ1-2
TGTGCCAGCAGCAAAAGGGGAGGAGTGTGTAGCAATCAGCCCCAGCATTTT | CASSKRGGVCSNQPQHF | TRBV21-1 | - | once | TRBJ1-5
TGCGCCAGCGGACAGGGGCCCGGCGGGTATGGCTACACCTTC | CASGQGPGGYGYTF | TRBV5-1 | TRBD1 | once | TRBJ1-2
TGCGCCAGCAGCCAAGGGTACCGGGACAGGGAACTAGAAAAACTGTTTTTT | CASSQGYRDRELEKLFF | TRBV4-1 | TRBD1 | - | TRBJ1-4
TGCGCCAGCACCCCGGAGGGGCAGGGACAAGGAGCACCCCTCCACTTT | CASTPEGQGQGAPLHF | TRBV5-1 | - | - | TRBJ1-6
TGTGCCTGGAGACCACAGGGTAGAGCTGGAAACACCATATATTTT | CAWRPQGRAGNTIYF | TRBV30 | - | - | TRBJ1-3
TGTGCCACCGTAGGTTCCCTCTACGAGCAGTACTTC | CATVGSLYEQYF | TRBV28 | - | - | TRBJ2-7
TGTGCCAGCAGTTTACAGGGCGATAGCTATGGCTACACCTTC | CASSLQGDSYGYTF | TRBV27 | - | - | TRBJ1-2